Described below is a single T cell receptor (beta chain) sequence and its context. RNA transcripts yielded amplified TCR beta CDR3 regions. TCR CDR3 underwent first-round RT-PCR with the HTBI primer set. TCRdb independently ran MiXCR on the multiplex PCR reads; one entry per CDR3 protein. The sample has hundreds of thousands of distinct CDR3 sequences; approximately 16% are singletons. This record belongs to a study of T cells in Graves' hyperthyroidism and ophthalmopathy. Thyroid ultrasound, orbital computed tomography, clinical symptoms, and serum thyroxine and TRAb underpinned diagnoses. The CDR3 sequence is 15 residues long. CDR1 MGHRA and CDR2 YSYEKL come from the germline V gene. The junction had 3 bases not matched to a gene; V was cut back by 2 bases and J by 1 base.

The sequence came from a woman aged 40 to 50 with Graves' ophthalmopathy. The rearrangement joins TRBV4-1 to TRBJ1-1; TRBD1 agrees at 8 bases. The sequencing sample was made of blood. CDR3 nucleotide sequence: TGCGCCAGCAGCCAAACCGGGACAGGGAACACTGAAGCTTTCTTT. Its protein product is CASSQTGTGNTEAFF.